One T cell receptor beta chain is described in this entry. The antigen is not known. The sample comes from a study of regulatory dendritic cells for organ transplantation. Study-level results: Memory CD8+ T cells were the most oligoclonal; naive cells were highly diverse.

Only in-frame clones appear in the TCRdb table, and some are missing; sequencing was by immunoSEQ multiplex PCR. Among about 17,000 clones listed, 70% to 85% were seen once. Sorted T cells were CFSE-labeled and cultured approximately five days with allogeneic regulatory or mature dendritic cells at 1:10. Trimming left V 4 bases short and J 4 bases short, with 13 bases between. CDR1 and CDR2 from the germline V gene are SQVTM and ANQGSEA. This CDR3 comprises 13 residues. Sequencing used memory CD4+ T cells from blood cultured with regulatory dendritic cells. Subset given: CD45RO+ memory T cells. The TCR was taken from a human donor in good health. The V call is TRBV29-1, the J call TRBJ2-5, with D possibly being TRBD2 (6 bases). CDR3 residues: CSVGGVGGETQYF. The CDR3 DNA reads as TGCAGCGTTGGCGGGGTGGGTGGAGAGACCCAGTACTTC.